One sample yielded the 6 T cell receptor beta chains listed below, sequenced in a study of identifying expanded T cells in peripheral blood. The assay was immunoSEQ multiplex PCR, and TCRdb's table has in-frame clones only and misses some. The table includes about 91,000 clones, 88% detected once. The specimen was blood. Every receptor here comes from a person aged 18 to 70 in good health.

This chain links TRBV10-3 with TRBJ2-7; D gene uncertain. The V end was cut by 0 bases, the J end by 3 bases, with 9 bases between. Per the germline V gene, CDR1 is ENHRY and CDR2 is SYGVKD. The CDR3 is 14 residues long. The CDR3 DNA reads TGTGCCATCAGTGAGTCAGAGGCAGACTACGAGCAGTACTTC. Translating it yields CAISESEADYEQYF.

The chain is built from TRBV5-1 and TRBJ2-2; 7 bases agree with TRBD1. CDR1 is SGHRS, CDR2 YFSETQ, per germline. The CDR3 spans 16 residues. V lost 6 bases and J lost 1; bases outside the gene matches: 9. This CDR3 is CASIGPNRGNTGELFF. The CDR3 DNA reads as TGCGCCAGCATAGGGCCGAACAGGGGGAACACCGGGGAGCTGTTTTTT.

The J gene is TRBJ2-2, the V gene TRBV2; no reliable D call. V lost 4 bases, J lost 8 bases, and 14 bases lay in between. Germline-derived CDR1 and CDR2 are SNHLY and FYNNEI. The CDR3 runs to 14 residues. DNA of the CDR3: TGTGCCAGCAGTGGGGGTGGGCCCCGGGGGGAGCTGTTTTTT. Its protein product is CASSGGGPRGELFF.

The chain employs TRBV10-3 and TRBJ2-1; D uncertain. The CDR3 runs 11 residues. Trimming left V 3 bases short and J 15 bases short, with 12 bases between. Germline CDR1 is ENHRY and CDR2 is SYGVKD. The CDR3 reads CAISEPGPRFF. The CDR3 nucleotides are TGTGCCATCAGTGAACCCGGGCCGCGGTTCTTC.

The chain recombines TRBV30 with TRBJ2-3; 10 nucleotides line up with TRBD2. From germline, CDR1 is GTSNPN and CDR2 SVGIG (reference sequence). With 0 bases clipped from V and 3 bases from J, the junction kept 3 bases outside the gene matches. The CDR3 sequence is 15 residues long. Here the CDR3 DNA reads TGTGCCTGGAGTGTTCCTAGCGGGGGTACAGATACGCAGTATTTT. Translation gives CAWSVPSGGTDTQYF.

J is TRBJ2-3 and V is TRBV13; D possibly corresponds to TRBD2 (5 bases). V gave up 5 bases and J gave up 5 bases, with 14 bases separating them. The CDR3 is 14 residues long. Germline lookup yields CDR1 PRHDT and CDR2 FYEKMQ (reference sequence). DNA of the CDR3: TGTGCCAGCAGCAACGGACTGAGACTAGATACGCAGTATTTT. It yields the protein CASSNGLRLDTQYF.